This TCR beta chain was found in a study of cytomegalovirus exposure and HLA in healthy donors. Study information: The roughly 670 first-cohort repertoires shared a platform with the approximately 120 validation repertoires, as reported in a later analysis.

Donors came from a validation cohort of some 110 subjects, distinct from the first 666-subject cohort. Profiling relied on immunoSEQ multiplex PCR, and the TCRdb table lists in-frame clones only, not all of them. The table lists about 110,000 clones, approximately 96% of them singletons. V shed 5 bases and J 8 bases; nucleotides not matched to a gene: 8. The CDR3 extends over 14 amino acids. The germline CDR1 and CDR2 sequences are SGHTA and FQGNSA. Study findings and constraints: Most TCR sequences were rare, but some public TCRs occurred in many donors.

Notes on this clone: Its antigen is still unknown.

The V and J genes are TRBV7-2 and TRBJ1-4, with 7 bases aligning to TRBD1. This TCR was sampled from a woman between 18 and 30 years old in good health and CMV-seronegative. Sequencing used PBMCs. CDR3 protein: CASSRDRAREKLFF. The CDR3 coding sequence is TGTGCCAGCAGCCGAGACAGGGCTCGCGAAAAACTGTTTTTT.